There are many counts of the clone carrying this T cell receptor beta chain. Its antigen is not known. cDNA was made from about 500 ng RNA using alpha and beta constant primers. Using multiplexing indices, alpha and beta chain libraries were generated apart by chain-specific third strand synthesis. TCRdb re-called the 5' RACE reads with MiXCR, one entry per CDR3 protein. The sample holds under 20,000 distinct CDR3 sequences, over 9% seen once. The sample originates from a study of HIV-infected patients and healthy controls. Study results and limitations: Healthy control repertoires had roughly threefold more distinct CDR3s than untreated HIV+ repertoires, and higher Shannon diversity.

The repertoire came from unfractionated whole blood and reflected all unsorted peripheral T cells. The CDR3 runs to 14 residues. Unmatched junction bases numbered 0, after V lost 2 bases and J lost 4 bases. CDR1 and CDR2 (germline): MRHNA, SNTAGT. The TCR originated in an adult in good health. The sample consisted of blood. V usage is TRBV6-4 and J usage is TRBJ2-3, with TRBD1 identical over 10 bases. DNA for the CDR3: TGTGCCAGCAGTGACGGACAGGGGGCAGATACGCAGTATTTT. Residues: CASSDGQGADTQYF.